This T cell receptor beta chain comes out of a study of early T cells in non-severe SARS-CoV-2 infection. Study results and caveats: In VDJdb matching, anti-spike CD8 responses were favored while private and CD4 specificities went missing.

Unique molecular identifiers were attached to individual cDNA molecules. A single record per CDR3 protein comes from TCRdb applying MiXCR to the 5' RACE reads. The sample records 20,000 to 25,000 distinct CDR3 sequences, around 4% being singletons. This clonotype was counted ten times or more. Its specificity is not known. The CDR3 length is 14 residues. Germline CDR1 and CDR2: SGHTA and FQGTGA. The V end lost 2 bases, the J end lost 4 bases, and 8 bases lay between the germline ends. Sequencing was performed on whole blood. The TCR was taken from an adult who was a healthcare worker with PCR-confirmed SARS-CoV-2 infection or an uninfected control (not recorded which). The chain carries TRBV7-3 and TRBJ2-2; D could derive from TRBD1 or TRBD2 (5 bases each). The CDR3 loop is CASSLGGATGELFF. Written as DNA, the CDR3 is TGTGCCAGCAGCTTAGGGGGAGCCACCGGGGAGCTGTTTTTT.